This is a list of T cell receptor beta chains from one sample in a study of blood T cell repertoires in COVID-19. Measured with immunoSEQ multiplex PCR; TCRdb has only the in-frame clones, and not every one. The table has about 64,000 clones, 78% seen once. Sample: peripheral blood. Receptors originate from a man aged 55 to 70 with COVID-19, enrolled during active disease. Both conserved end residues are trimmed from each CDR3. Each record gives: J gene, clone size, V gene, CDR3 protein. Not all rows give a size; the values are once, few, many and, for expanded clones, a class.

>TRBJ1-5|few|TRBV9
ASSVDGGINQPQH
>TRBJ1-2|-|TRBV6-5
ASSGRGVIYGYT
>TRBJ2-3|-|TRBV15
ATSRVSSGGKDTQY
>TRBJ2-7|-|TRBV2
ASTRERAGEQY
>TRBJ1-5|-|TRBV19
ARGTGKVNQPQH
>TRBJ2-2|-|TRBV12-3/TRBV12-4
ASTLNTGELF
>TRBJ2-2|-|TRBV9
ASSVSTGELF
>TRBJ2-5|-|TRBV14
ASSPRTGETQY
>TRBJ2-5|-|TRBV6-1
ASSESWTGGETQY
>TRBJ2-3|-|TRBV5-4
ASSPDREGGTDTQY
>TRBJ2-2|-|TRBV27
ASSHRVTGELF
>TRBJ2-1|-|TRBV7-2
ASSPGTSGRREQF
>TRBJ2-3|-|TRBV3-1/TRBV3-2
ASSPTGLSTDTQY
>TRBJ2-7|-|TRBV29-1
SVQGTYEQY
>TRBJ1-2|-|TRBV2
ASSESPFYGYT
>TRBJ1-6|once|TRBV6-5
ATREVDISNSPLH
>TRBJ2-7|once|TRBV7-9
ASSLVGEQY
>TRBJ1-1|-|TRBV12-5
ASGSRTGSDTEAF
>TRBJ1-2|once|TRBV19
ASSMVTYGYT
>TRBJ1-5|-|TRBV24-1
ATSVWGDQPQH
>TRBJ2-1|-|TRBV24-1
ATSEASGGGISSYNEQF
>TRBJ2-7|-|TRBV5-1
ASSASATSGGYEQY
>TRBJ2-1|-|TRBV25-1
ASSEVFMF
>TRBJ1-2|few|TRBV30
AWSDGINYGYT
>TRBJ2-7|few|TRBV5-3
ARSADRSSYEQY
>TRBJ2-1|-|TRBV24-1
ATSEPSGRSYNEQF
>TRBJ2-1|-|TRBV7-9
ASSLLRVAGDYNEQF
>TRBJ2-3|-|TRBV12-3/TRBV12-4
ASSPGPTKQY
>TRBJ2-5|-|TRBV6-5
ASNGQGQETQY
>TRBJ2-5|-|TRBV7-7
ASSPGWGGETQY
>TRBJ2-7|-|TRBV6-1
ASSELGGEQY
>TRBJ1-2|-|TRBV3-1/TRBV3-2
ASSPRDRGIGYT
>TRBJ2-2|-|TRBV3-1/TRBV3-2
ASSQVRGSGELF
>TRBJ2-7|-|TRBV5-1
ASSRQGQVDEQY
>TRBJ2-3|-|TRBV5-1
ASSPLSGGAADTQY
>TRBJ2-5|-|TRBV5-1
ASSLEIGAQY
>TRBJ1-6|once|TRBV23-1
ASSQPLTQNDRGVHPPLH
>TRBJ2-6|few|TRBV5-6
ASGRDRDSGANVLT
>TRBJ2-1|-|TRBV19
ASSNIAATSNEQF
>TRBJ2-1|-|TRBV10-1
ASSEEFEGYEQF
>TRBJ1-2|-|TRBV6-5
ASKVPPLGGYT
>TRBJ2-1|once|TRBV9
ASSGAPSGVREQF
>TRBJ2-1|-|TRBV29-1
SVCTSGTHEQF
>TRBJ2-5|-|TRBV18
ASSPAQQETQY
>TRBJ2-7|-|TRBV4-2
ASSRDGTYEQY
>TRBJ2-5|-|TRBV7-9
ASSPRGTSGKETQY
>TRBJ2-5|-|TRBV7-3
ASSALAGQETQY
>TRBJ1-4|-|TRBV5-4
ASSLSGTGGEKLF
>TRBJ2-5|-|TRBV29-1
SVEETGQETQY
>TRBJ2-3|-|TRBV29-1
SVLQGHTQY
>TRBJ2-2|-|TRBV5-1
ASSLVLGLTPSTGELF
>TRBJ1-6|-|TRBV6-5
ASSQPTYNFSPLH
>TRBJ2-7|once|TRBV28
ASLLGVAGGQQY
>TRBJ1-6|-|TRBV28
ATCEAGEMSPLH
>TRBJ2-3|-|TRBV9
ASSVVAGEGTDTQY
>TRBJ2-7|few|TRBV27
ASQTERTGTYEQY